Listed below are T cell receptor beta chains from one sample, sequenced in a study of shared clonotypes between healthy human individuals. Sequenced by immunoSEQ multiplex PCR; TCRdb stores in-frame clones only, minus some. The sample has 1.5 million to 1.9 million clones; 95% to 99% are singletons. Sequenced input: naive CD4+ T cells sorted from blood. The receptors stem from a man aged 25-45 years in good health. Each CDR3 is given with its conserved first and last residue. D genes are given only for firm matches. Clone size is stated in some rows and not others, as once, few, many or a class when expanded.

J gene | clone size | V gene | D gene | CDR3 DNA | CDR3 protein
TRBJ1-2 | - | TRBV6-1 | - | TGTGCCAGCAGTGAAGTGAAGGGGGGCAACTATGGCTACACCTTC | CASSEVKGGNYGYTF
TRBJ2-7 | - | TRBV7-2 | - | TGTGCCAGCAGCTTATGGGGTAGCTCCGAGCAGTACTTC | CASSLWGSSEQYF
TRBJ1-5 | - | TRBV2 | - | TGTGCCAGCACGGGGGGGTATGGCCAGCCCCAGCATTTT | CASTGGYGQPQHF
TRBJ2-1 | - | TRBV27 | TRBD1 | TGTGCCAGCAGTTTATGGGGTAAGACAGGGTCGTGGAATGAGCAGTTCTTC | CASSLWGKTGSWNEQFF
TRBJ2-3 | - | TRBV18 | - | TGTGCCAGCTCACCCCTGGCGAGCCTTGGAGATACGCAGTATTTT | CASSPLASLGDTQYF
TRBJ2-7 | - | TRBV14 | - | TGTGCCAGCAGCCAAGAACACCCCTCCTACGAGCAGTACTTC | CASSQEHPSYEQYF
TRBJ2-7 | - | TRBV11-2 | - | TGTGCCAGCAGCCAGGTAGCCCTCGCGGGGACAGTCATATACGAGCAGTACTTC | CASSQVALAGTVIYEQYF
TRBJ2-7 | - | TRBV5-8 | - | TGTGCCAGCAGCCTCATACAGGGAGCCAACGAGCAGTACTTC | CASSLIQGANEQYF
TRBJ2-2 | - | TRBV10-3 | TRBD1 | TGTGCCATCATTGGACAGGAGAACACCGGGGAGCTGTTTTTT | CAIIGQENTGELFF
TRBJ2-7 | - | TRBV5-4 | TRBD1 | TGTGCCAGCAGCTTGCGTGACAGGGGGCAAAGCGACGAGCAGTACTTC | CASSLRDRGQSDEQYF
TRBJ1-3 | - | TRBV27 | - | TGTGCCAGCAGTTTATCAGGGGCCCGTTCCGGAAACACCATATATTTT | CASSLSGARSGNTIYF
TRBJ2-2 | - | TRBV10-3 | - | TGTGCCATCAATCTGGAAGCCGGCCCCATCGGGGAGCTGTTTTTT | CAINLEAGPIGELFF
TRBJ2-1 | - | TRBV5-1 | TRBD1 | TGCGCCAGCAGGGGCACCGGGACAGGGGGCGCGGGGGAGCAGTTCTTC | CASRGTGTGGAGEQFF
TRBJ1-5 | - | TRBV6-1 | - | TGTGCCAGCAGGGCGGCCAACCGGCAGCCCCAGCATTTT | CASRAANRQPQHF
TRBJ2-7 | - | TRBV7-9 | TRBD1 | TGTGCCAGCAGCCCCACTGGACAGGGGGCATCCTTTTTGTACGAGCAGTACTTC | CASSPTGQGASFLYEQYF
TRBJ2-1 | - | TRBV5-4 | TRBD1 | TGTGCCAGCAGCACAGGACAGGCTCCTGGGGTCGATTTGCAGTTCTTC | CASSTGQAPGVDLQFF
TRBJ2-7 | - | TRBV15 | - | TGTGCCACCAGCAGAGATATCGGGGTCTCCTACGAGCAGTACTTC | CATSRDIGVSYEQYF
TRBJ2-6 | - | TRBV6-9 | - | TGTGCCCCACCGGGGGCAAGCTCTGGGGCCAACGTCCTGACTTTC | CAPPGASSGANVLTF
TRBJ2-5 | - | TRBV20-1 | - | TGCAGTGCTCGGGACAAGGAGACCCAGTACTTC | CSARDKETQYF
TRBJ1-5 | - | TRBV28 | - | TGTGCCAGCGGCGGGCAGAATCAGCCCCAGCATTTT | CASGGQNQPQHF
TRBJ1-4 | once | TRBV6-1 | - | TGTGCCAGCAGTGAGTGGGTAGGCCCGGCAACTAATGAAAAACTGTTTTTT | CASSEWVGPATNEKLFF
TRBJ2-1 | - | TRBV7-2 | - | TGTGCCAGCAGCTTAGCGGGGGCCTTGTACAATGAGCAGTTCTTC | CASSLAGALYNEQFF